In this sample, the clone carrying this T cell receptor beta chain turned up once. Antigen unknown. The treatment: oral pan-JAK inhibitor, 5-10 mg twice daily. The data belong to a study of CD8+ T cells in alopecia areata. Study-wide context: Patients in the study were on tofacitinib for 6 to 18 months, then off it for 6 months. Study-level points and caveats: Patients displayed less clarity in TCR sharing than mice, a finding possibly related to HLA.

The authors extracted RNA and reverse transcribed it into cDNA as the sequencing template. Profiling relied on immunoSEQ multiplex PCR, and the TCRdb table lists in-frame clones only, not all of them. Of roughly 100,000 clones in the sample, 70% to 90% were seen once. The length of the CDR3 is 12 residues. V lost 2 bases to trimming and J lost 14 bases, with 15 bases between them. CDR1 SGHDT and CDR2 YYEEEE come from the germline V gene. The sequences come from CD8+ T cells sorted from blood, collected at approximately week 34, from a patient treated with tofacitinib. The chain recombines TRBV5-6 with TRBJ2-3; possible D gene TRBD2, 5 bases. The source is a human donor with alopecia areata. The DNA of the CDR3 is TGTGCCAGCAGCTTTCTACGGGGATCCGCGTATTTT. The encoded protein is CASSFLRGSAYF.